These 13 T cell receptor beta chains were sequenced from one sample in a study of identical twins. Via MiXCR, TCRdb re-called the 5' RACE reads, giving one row per CDR3 protein. Of 650,000 to 800,000 distinct CDR3 sequences listed, 8% to 9% were seen once; the top ten hold 0.75% to 1%. The same sample was also studied in work on yellow fever vaccine responses in identical twins.

The source material was PBMCs. Source of these receptors: a woman under 30 in good health.

V and J are TRBV29-1 and TRBJ2-3; D is possibly TRBD2 (7 bases). Per the germline V gene, CDR1 is SQVTM and CDR2 is ANQGSEA. The CDR3 sequence is 15 residues long. Trimming took off 4 bases at V and 3 bases at J, with 17 bases between the two ends. The CDR3 DNA sequence: TGCAGCGTTGGAGGGGGAGGGATTGGGACAGATACGCAGTATTTT. Encoded protein: CSVGGGGIGTDTQYF.

The V gene is TRBV10-3, the J gene TRBJ2-3, with 11 bases lining up with TRBD2. CDR3 length: 16 amino acids. V was clipped by 6 bases and J by 5 bases; unmatched bases: 10. Germline V lookup: CDR1 ENHRY, CDR2 SYGVKD. The CDR3 DNA reads TGTGCCATCAGACCGACTAGCGGGAAAGATAAAGATACGCAGTATTTT. As protein: CAIRPTSGKDKDTQYF.

This clonotype was found a few times. The rearrangement uses TRBV29-1 and TRBJ1-3, with 9 nucleotides matching TRBD1. The CDR3 is 12 residues long. The junction had 5 bases not matched to a gene; V was cut back by 6 bases and J by 8 bases. Germline assignment: CDR1 SQVTM and CDR2 ANQGSEA. CDR3 protein: CSVEQGADTIYF. DNA for the CDR3: TGCAGCGTGGAACAGGGGGCTGACACCATATATTTT.

The chain combines TRBV18 with TRBJ1-3; no clear D. The V end was cut by 5 bases, the J end by 3 bases, with 5 bases between. The germline gives CDR1 KGHSH, CDR2 LQKENI. CDR3 length: 12 residues. CDR3 coding DNA: TGTGCCAGCTCAGTCCGTGGAAACACCATATATTTT. It codes for CASSVRGNTIYF.

Only a few counts were recorded for this clonotype. CDR3 nucleotide sequence: TGTGCCATCAGTGAGCCCCCGGGGCCCGAGCAGTACTTC. The encoded protein is CAISEPPGPEQYF. The rearrangement joins TRBV10-3 to TRBJ2-7; perhaps D is TRBD1 or TRBD2 (5 bases each). The CDR3 totals 13 residues. CDR1 and CDR2 from the germline V gene are ENHRY and SYGVKD. The V and J ends lost 2 bases and 6 bases respectively, with 11 bases between them.

The V call is TRBV7-9, the J call TRBJ2-3, with TRBD1 identical over 9 bases. The CDR3 sequence is 15 residues long. Germline CDR1 SEHNR, CDR2 FQNEAQ (reference sequence). J lost 4 bases, V lost 5 bases, and 7 bases had no gene match. The CDR3 is CASSELGQGSDTQYF. The CDR3 coding sequence is TGTGCCAGCAGCGAGCTGGGACAGGGATCAGATACGCAGTATTTT.

This clonotype was seen a handful of times. This rearrangement joins TRBV7-2 to TRBJ1-6, with 8 bases fitting TRBD1. The J segment lost 4 bases and the V segment lost 4 bases, leaving 6 bases of the junction unmatched. The CDR3 consists of 16 residues. Germline V gene sequence: CDR1 SGHTA, CDR2 FQGNSA. The CDR3 sequence is CASSSQGARYNSPLHF. The CDR3 DNA reads TGTGCCAGCAGCTCCCAGGGGGCTCGGTATAATTCACCCCTCCACTTT.

This clonotype was recorded at least ten times. V and J are TRBV10-3 and TRBJ2-3; 11 positions match TRBD2. Germline lookup yields CDR1 ENHRY and CDR2 SYGVKD. Germline trimming cut 10 bases from V and 0 bases from J; bases unmatched to any gene: 6. The CDR3 loop spans 15 amino acids. DNA for the CDR3: TGTGCCAGCTCGACTAGCGGGGACAGCACAGATACGCAGTATTTT. Its protein is CASSTSGDSTDTQYF.

The chain carries TRBV11-1 and TRBJ2-6; D might be TRBD1 (5 bases). In germline, CDR1 is SGHAT, CDR2 FQDESV (reference sequence). Deletions cut 5 bases from V and 0 bases from J, with 20 bases between. The CDR3 loop spans 19 amino acids. The CDR3 DNA reads as TGTGCCAGCAGCCCCCTTCTGGTGGGGCTCGGCTCTGGGGCCAACGTCCTGACTTTC. Translating it yields CASSPLLVGLGSGANVLTF.

The genes are TRBV29-1 and TRBJ2-3; perhaps TRBD2 as D (5 bases). The CDR3 runs to 14 residues. V was shortened by 3 bases and J by 4 bases, with 14 bases between the two germline ends. Germline V gene sequence: CDR1 SQVTM, CDR2 ANQGSEA. DNA for the CDR3: TGCAGCGTTGAGTCAGCGGATGTCCCAGATACGCAGTATTTT. Translating gives CSVESADVPDTQYF.

In this sample, this clonotype turned up a few times. The J gene is TRBJ1-3, the V gene TRBV19, with D possibly TRBD1 on 6 matching bases. From germline, CDR1 is LNHDA and CDR2 SQIVND (reference sequence). The CDR3 spans 14 residues. Trimming took 8 bases from V and 0 from J, leaving 11 bases between them. CDR3 bases: TGTGCCAGTGACGACAGGCTCTCTGGAAACACCATATATTTT. Residues: CASDDRLSGNTIYF. The entire variable domain, with the rest obtained from reference TRBV19 and TRBJ1-3, is as follows: DGGITQSPKYLFRKEGQNVTLSCEQNLNHDAMYWYRQDPGQGLRLIYYSQIVNDFQKGDIAEGYSVSREKKESFPLTVTSAQKNPTAFYLCASDDRLSGNTIYFGEGSWLTVV.

This clonotype was observed a few times. This chain connects TRBV7-6 to TRBJ2-2; perhaps TRBD2 as D (6 bases). The CDR3 contains 16 residues. Germline-derived CDR1 and CDR2 are SGHVS and FNYEAQ. V gave up 9 bases and J gave up 0 bases, with 17 bases separating them. The CDR3 is CASHGGSRPNTGELFF. CDR3 nucleotides: TGTGCCAGTCATGGAGGGTCTCGTCCGAACACCGGGGAGCTGTTTTTT.

This rearrangement joins TRBV12-3 or TRBV12-4 to TRBJ1-2; D is unclear. V was shortened by 2 bases and J by 12 bases, with 13 bases between the two germline ends. This CDR3 comprises 12 residues. The CDR3 DNA sequence: TGTGCCAGCAGTTTAAGGGCGGCCGGTCACACCTTC. Encoded protein: CASSLRAAGHTF.